This T cell receptor beta chain appears in the sequencing data of a study of regulatory T cells in long-lasting Graves disease (dated by TCRdb to about 2021). Broadly, across the study: In the newly diagnosed Graves' disease group, patients had been taking antithyroid drugs for less than 3 months. Persistent Graves' disease patients were compared with newly diagnosed Graves' disease patients by peripheral blood TCR sequencing and RNA sequencing. The study took place in China and was registered as a clinical trial. A total of around 35 samples underwent TCR sequencing: about 13 from persistent and about 20 from newly diagnosed Graves' disease patients. Study-level results and caveats: Sequencing and analysis were restricted to the TCR beta chain. Persistent disease showed preferential use of TRBV28, TRBJ1-2 and TRBJ2-5, whereas newly diagnosed disease favored TRBV20-1 and TRBJ2-1. The authors acknowledged the small sample size as a limitation that may reduce accuracy. More public clonotypes were shared among persistent patients (roughly 2,900) than among newly diagnosed patients (approximately 930). Because the primary lesion, thyroid tissue, could not be accessed, the study looked at peripheral blood alone. Compared with newly diagnosed patients, patients with persistent Graves' disease had lower TCR Shannon entropy and fewer highly expanded clones, which suggests clonal expansion.

This clonotype has at least ten counts. Its antigen is not yet known. One base away there is no much larger clone; base qualities are not given. The time point label of this sample denotes: newly diagnosed GD, antithyroid drugs for less than 3 months. For both TCR sequencing and RNA sequencing, RNA was extracted from PBMCs in TRIzol. The diagnosis of Graves' disease followed American Thyroid Association guidelines. Patients were recruited from an endocrinology department in Xi'an, China. Each patient gave approximately 9.7 milliliters of peripheral blood, collected in an EDTA anticoagulant tube. Ficoll Paque Plus density gradient separation was used to isolate PBMCs, and no additional T cell sorting was done. An Agilent 2100 Bioanalyzer and agarose gel were used to assess RNA quality, and a NanoDrop 2000 was used to measure RNA concentration. Library generation was performed with multiplex PCR. The reads were generated on an Illumina HiSeq 4000. TCR beta libraries were built with iRepertoire HTBI primers and Arm-PCR amplification of CDR3 regions. Gel purification was performed on PCR products prior to sequencing. The authors' pipeline ran thus. Gene usage analysis of CDR3 amino acid clonotypes relied on the roughly 67 TRBV and 13 to 15 TRBJ segments identified across samples. COPE and FqMerger were used to merge the filtered high-quality paired reads into contigs. BLAST was used to align contigs to IMGT TRBV, TRBD and TRBJ reference genes, and CDR3 was defined according to IMGT. Highly expanded clones were defined as clonotypes with a frequency above 0.1%. Shannon entropy served as the measure of repertoire diversity, while the Gini coefficient captured V-J evenness. A clonotype was considered public if more than one individual shared it. TCRdb took the public reads, trimmed them with fastp at Q25, ran MiXCR for clone calling and kept in-frame beta chains. One record per CDR3 amino acid sequence lists the most common genes and DNA. Clone size and V and J calls follow TCRdb, not the original study. The sample table records over 350,000 distinct CDR3 sequences; roughly 15% of these occur just once. The biggest ten clones account for about 8.3% of the sample.

CDR3 length: 18 amino acids, cysteine to phenylalanine. Just the 54-base CDR3 DNA is kept, in frame starting at base 1. Via the germline V gene (reference sequence), CDR1 is LGHDT and CDR2 YNNKEL. Separately, the same data were catalogued under a study of T cells in Graves' hyperthyroidism and ophthalmopathy. From the second report: Stable Graves' hyperthyroidism was defined as no progression to ophthalmopathy during 18 months of follow-up. Hyperthyroidism patients were aged 18 to 65 years and newly diagnosed, with disease duration of less than 2 months. Any patient with an uncontrolled infection, another autoimmune disease, pregnancy or lactation was excluded. Clinical symptoms, serum thyroxine and TRAb, thyroid ultrasound, and orbital computed tomography formed the basis for the diagnoses. A first-round RT-PCR of the TCR CDR3 used the HTBI primer set with the Qiagen OneStep RT-PCR kit. Blood samples also contained most of the expanded thyroid clonotypes (frequency above 0.001), which suggests that blood repertoires may reflect thyroid immune responses. A 13 V-J signature model separated ophthalmopathy from stable hyperthyroidism, with 87.88% sensitivity and about 81% specificity in cross-validation and 80%/75% in testing. In validation, progression to ophthalmopathy was predicted by the model with 70.59% sensitivity and 72.22% specificity, a median of 6.5 months before onset. TCR V-J signatures able to tell the groups apart were searched for in a discovery cohort of 100 or so patients, of whom roughly 42 had Graves' ophthalmopathy and about 60 had stable Graves' hyperthyroidism. Prospective prediction of ophthalmopathy was tested in an independent validation cohort consisting of 18 hyperthyroidism patients and 15 to 17 patients who later progressed to ophthalmopathy. The 95 to 100 discovery patients were randomly divided into training and test sets at a 7:3 ratio. Thyroid tissue and blood T-cell repertoires from six or seven Graves' hyperthyroidism patients were also compared in the study. After sampling, hyperthyroidism patients received methimazole starting at 30 mg daily, and ophthalmopathy patients received high-dose intravenous methylprednisolone. Libraries were constructed in a second round of multiplex PCR, after which size selection and purification were performed. Sequencing of the libraries was done on an Illumina HiSeq2000 using paired-end 100 bp reads. Raw data were processed with SOAPnuke, discarding reads with adapters, uncalled bases, mean Phred below 15, or no exact constant-primer or identifier match. COPE v1.2.5 was used to merge high-quality paired reads, and clonotypes were defined as unique nucleotide sequences. Clonotypes were aligned to IMGT TRBV, TRBD and TRBJ reference segments using MiTCR v1.1. Analysis was restricted to V-J combinations with a frequency above 0.0001, which covered about 99% of repertoires. The TCS score was defined as the ratio of F50 (clonal expansion) to E x V (chaos), calculated using BLOSUM62-based TCRdist between CDR3 peptides within each V-J. Welch's t-statistics and random forest reduced around 550 V-J features to 13, which were used in a naive Bayes classifier (R e1071). No statistical method was used to set the sample size in advance, and investigators knew the group allocation. According to the paper, TCR Vbeta CDR3 sequencing was carried out on over 130 peripheral blood samples, which came from under 50 ophthalmopathy, 70 to 80 hyperthyroidism and roughly 17 progressor patients.

Here the chain combines TRBV3-1 and TRBJ2-5; the D gene cannot be resolved reliably. The DNA end is more similar to TRBJ2-1, so the J call may be wrong. The clonotype was recovered from a middle-aged woman with Graves disease. Donor details come from another sample of the same person, matched by shared clones. Sample: peripheral blood mononuclear cells (PBMCs), taken at new diagnosis, from a patient treated with antithyroid drugs. The CDR3 region: CASSQRRQTGRLGNEQFF. The DNA reads as follows: TGTGCCAGCAGCCAACGTCGCCAGACTGGCCGTCTGGGAAATGAGCAGTTCTTC.